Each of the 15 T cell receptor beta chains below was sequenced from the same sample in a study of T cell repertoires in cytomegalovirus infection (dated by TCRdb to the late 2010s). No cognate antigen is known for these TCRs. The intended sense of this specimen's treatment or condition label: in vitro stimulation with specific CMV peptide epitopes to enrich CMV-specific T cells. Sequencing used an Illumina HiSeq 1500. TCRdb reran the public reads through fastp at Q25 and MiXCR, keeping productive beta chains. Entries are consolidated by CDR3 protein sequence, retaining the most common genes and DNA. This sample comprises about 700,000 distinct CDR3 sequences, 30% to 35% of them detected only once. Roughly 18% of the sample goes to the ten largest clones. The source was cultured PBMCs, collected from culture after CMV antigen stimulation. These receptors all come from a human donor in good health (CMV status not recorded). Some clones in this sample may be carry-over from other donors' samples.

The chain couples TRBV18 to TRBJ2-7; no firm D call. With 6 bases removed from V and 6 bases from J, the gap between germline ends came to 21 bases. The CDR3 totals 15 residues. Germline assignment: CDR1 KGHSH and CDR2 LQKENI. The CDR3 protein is CASSRKVYQYGEQYF. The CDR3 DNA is TGTGCCAGCTCCCGCAAGGTTTACCAATACGGCGAGCAGTACTTC. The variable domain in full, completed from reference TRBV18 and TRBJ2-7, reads NAGVMQNPRHLVRRRGQEARLRCSPMKGHSHVYWYRQLPEEGLKFMVYLQKENIIDESGMPKERFSAEFPKEGPSILRIQQVVRGDSAAYFCASSRKVYQYGEQYFGPGTRLTVT.

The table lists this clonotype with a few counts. CDR3 in DNA: TGTGCCAGCAGCTTAGCAAGCAGGATTTATTCACCCCTCCACTTT. Its protein is CASSLASRIYSPLHF. V usage is TRBV7-2 and J usage is TRBJ1-6; unclear D gene. Germline V gene sequence: CDR1 SGHTA, CDR2 FQGNSA. The CDR3 runs to 15 residues. The V end lost 0 bases, the J end lost 8 bases, and 11 bases lay between the germline ends.

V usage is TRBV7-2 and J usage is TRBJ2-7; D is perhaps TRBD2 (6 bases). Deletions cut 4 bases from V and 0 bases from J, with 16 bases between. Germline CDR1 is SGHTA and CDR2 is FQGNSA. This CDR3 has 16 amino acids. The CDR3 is CASSSSRERSSYEQYF. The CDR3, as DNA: TGTGCCAGCAGCTCCTCCCGGGAGCGGAGCTCCTACGAGCAGTACTTC.

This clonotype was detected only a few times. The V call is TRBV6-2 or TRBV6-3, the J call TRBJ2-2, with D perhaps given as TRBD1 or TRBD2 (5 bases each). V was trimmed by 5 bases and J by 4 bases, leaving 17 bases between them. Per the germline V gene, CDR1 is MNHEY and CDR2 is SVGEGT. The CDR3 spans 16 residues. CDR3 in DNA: TGTGCCAGCAGTACGCCAAAGGGGAGATCCACCGGGGAGCTGTTTTTT. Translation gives CASSTPKGRSTGELFF.

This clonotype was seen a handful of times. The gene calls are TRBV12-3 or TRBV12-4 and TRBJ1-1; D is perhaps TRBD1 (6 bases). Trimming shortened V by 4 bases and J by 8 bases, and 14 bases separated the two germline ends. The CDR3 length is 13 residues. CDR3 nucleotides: TGTGCCAGCAGTTGGGTTACAGGGACCGAAGCTTTCTTT. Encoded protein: CASSWVTGTEAFF.

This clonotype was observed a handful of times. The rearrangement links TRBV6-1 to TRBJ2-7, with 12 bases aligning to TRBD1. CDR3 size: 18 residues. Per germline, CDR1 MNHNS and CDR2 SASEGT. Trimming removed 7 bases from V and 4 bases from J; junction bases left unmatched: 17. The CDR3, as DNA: TGTGCCAGCATTCCGCTAGGGACAGGGGGCCGTTTCGGATACGAGCAGTACTTC. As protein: CASIPLGTGGRFGYEQYF.

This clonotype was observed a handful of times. The CDR3 spells CASSQAGTGASEQYF. Here the CDR3 DNA reads TGTGCCAGCAGTCAGGCGGGGACAGGGGCCTCCGAGCAGTACTTC. The chain joins TRBV6-6 to TRBJ2-7, with 10 bases aligning to TRBD1. The V segment lost 5 bases and the J segment 6 bases; nucleotides outside the gene matches: 10. The CDR3 totals 15 residues. Germline lookup yields CDR1 MNHNY and CDR2 SVGAGI (reference sequence).

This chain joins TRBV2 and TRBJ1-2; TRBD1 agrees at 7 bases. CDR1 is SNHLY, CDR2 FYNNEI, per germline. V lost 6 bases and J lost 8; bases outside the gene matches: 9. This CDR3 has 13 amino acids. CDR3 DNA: TGTGCCAGCAGGCCCGACAGGGCGGACGGCTACACCTTC. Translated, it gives CASRPDRADGYTF.

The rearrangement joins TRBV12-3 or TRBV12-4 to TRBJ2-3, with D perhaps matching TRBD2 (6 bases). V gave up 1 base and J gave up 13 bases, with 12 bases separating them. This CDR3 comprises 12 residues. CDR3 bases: TGTGCCAGCAGTTTAGAGGCCGGAGGGGAGTATTTT. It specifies CASSLEAGGEYF.

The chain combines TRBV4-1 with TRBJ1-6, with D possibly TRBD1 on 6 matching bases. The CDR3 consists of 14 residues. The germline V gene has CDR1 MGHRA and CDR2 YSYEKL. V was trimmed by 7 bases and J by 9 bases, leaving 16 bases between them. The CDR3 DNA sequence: TGCGCCAGCAAACTGCCGGGGGCGGGTTCACCCCTCCACTTT. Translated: CASKLPGAGSPLHF.

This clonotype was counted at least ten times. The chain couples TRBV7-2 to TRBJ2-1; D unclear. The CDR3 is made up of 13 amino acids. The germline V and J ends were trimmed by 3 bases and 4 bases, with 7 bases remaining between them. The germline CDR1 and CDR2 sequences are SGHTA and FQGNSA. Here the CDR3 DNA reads TGTGCCAGCAGCTTGTCGGATTACAATGAGCAGTTCTTC. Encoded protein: CASSLSDYNEQFF.

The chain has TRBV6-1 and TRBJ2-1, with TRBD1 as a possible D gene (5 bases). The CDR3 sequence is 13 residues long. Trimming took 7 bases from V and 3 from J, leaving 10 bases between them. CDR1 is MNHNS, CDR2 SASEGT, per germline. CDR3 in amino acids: CASKGPVYNEQFF. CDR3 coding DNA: TGTGCCAGCAAGGGGCCAGTCTACAATGAGCAGTTCTTC.

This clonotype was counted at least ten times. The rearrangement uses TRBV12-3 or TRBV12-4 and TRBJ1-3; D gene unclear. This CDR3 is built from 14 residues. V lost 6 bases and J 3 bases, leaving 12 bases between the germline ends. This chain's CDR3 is CASRSDRSGNTIYF. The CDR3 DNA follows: TGTGCCAGCAGATCCGATCGGAGTGGAAACACCATATATTTT.

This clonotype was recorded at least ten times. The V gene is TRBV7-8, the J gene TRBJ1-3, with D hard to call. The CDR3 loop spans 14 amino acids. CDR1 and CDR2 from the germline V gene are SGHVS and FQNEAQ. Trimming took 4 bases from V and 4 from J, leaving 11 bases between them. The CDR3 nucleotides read TGTGCCAGCAGCTATGGTGGAGGGGGAAACACCATATATTTT. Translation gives CASSYGGGGNTIYF.

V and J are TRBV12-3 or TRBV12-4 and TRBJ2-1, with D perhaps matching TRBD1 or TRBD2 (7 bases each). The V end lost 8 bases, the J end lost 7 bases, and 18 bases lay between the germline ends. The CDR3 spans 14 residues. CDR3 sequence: CASQLGQGGNEQFF. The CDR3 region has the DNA TGTGCCAGCCAATTGGGGCAGGGGGGGAATGAGCAGTTCTTC.